This TCR beta chain came from a study of T cell responses to AZD1222 COVID-19 vaccine. The V and J ends lost 3 bases and 0 bases, in that order; junction bases with no gene match: 7. This CDR3 is built from 16 residues. The germline gives CDR1 SGHRS, CDR2 YFSETQ. The table came from immunoSEQ multiplex PCR; TCRdb's copy has only in-frame clones and leaves some out. The table shows 80,000 to 85,000 clones, with around 90% occurring only once. Sample: peripheral blood, taken 28 days after the second AZD1222 dose. The receptor's source is an adult who received the AZD1222 COVID-19 vaccine. This chain joins TRBV5-1 and TRBJ1-1; 8 nucleotides align to TRBD1. CDR3: CASSSGTGLMNTEAFF. CDR3 nucleotides: TGCGCCAGCAGCTCCGGGACAGGCCTCATGAACACTGAAGCTTTCTTT.